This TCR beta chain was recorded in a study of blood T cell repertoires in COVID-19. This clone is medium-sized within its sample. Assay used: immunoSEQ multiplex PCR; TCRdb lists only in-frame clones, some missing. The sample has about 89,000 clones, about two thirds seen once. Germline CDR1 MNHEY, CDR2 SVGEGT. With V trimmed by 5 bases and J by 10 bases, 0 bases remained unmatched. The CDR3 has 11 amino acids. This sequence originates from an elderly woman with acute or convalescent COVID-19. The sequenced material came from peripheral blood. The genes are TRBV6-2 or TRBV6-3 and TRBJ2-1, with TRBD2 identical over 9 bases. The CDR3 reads CASSLAGEQFF. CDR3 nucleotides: TGTGCCAGCAGTCTAGCGGGGGAGCAGTTCTTC.